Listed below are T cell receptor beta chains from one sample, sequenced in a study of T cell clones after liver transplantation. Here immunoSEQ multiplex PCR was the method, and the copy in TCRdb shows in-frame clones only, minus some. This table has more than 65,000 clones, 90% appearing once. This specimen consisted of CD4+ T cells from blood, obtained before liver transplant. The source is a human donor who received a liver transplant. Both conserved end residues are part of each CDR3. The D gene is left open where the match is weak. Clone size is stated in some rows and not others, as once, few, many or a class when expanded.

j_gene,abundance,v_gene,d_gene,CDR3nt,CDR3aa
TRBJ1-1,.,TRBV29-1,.,TGCAGCGCTGGGCCGAGAGAAGCTTTCTTT,CSAGPREAFF
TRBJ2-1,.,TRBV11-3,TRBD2,TGTGCCAGCAGCTTGAGCGGGATTCGCAATGAGCAGTTCTTC,CASSLSGIRNEQFF
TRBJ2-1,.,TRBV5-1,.,TGCGCCAGCAGATCTTACTCAGTCTCCTACAATGAGCAGTTCTTC,CASRSYSVSYNEQFF
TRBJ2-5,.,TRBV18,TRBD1,TGTGCCAGCTCACCAAGAGGGGGCGAGACCCAGTACTTC,CASSPRGGETQYF
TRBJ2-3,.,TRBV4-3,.,TGCGCCAGCAGCCAAGTTTACGGGGGCACAGATACGCAGTATTTT,CASSQVYGGTDTQYF
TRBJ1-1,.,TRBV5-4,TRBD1,TGTGCCAGCAGCTTGGCCGACAGGGGGGCTGAAGCTTTCTTT,CASSLADRGAEAFF
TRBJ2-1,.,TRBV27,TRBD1,TGTGCCAGCACGGGACAGGGGGCCGGTGAGCAGTTCTTC,CASTGQGAGEQFF
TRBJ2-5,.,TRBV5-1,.,TGCGCCAGCAGCTTGGACGACAACACTCAAGAGACCCAGTACTTC,CASSLDDNTQETQYF
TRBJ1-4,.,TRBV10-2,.,TGCGCCAGCAGTGAGATTCCGGGGGGGCGTGCTAATGAAAAACTGTTTTTT,CASSEIPGGRANEKLFF
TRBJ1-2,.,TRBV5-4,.,TGTGCCAGCAGCTTGACAGGTGTGGATGGCTACACCTTC,CASSLTGVDGYTF
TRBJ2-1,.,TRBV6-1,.,TGTGCCAGCAGCAGGGAGTTGGAGCAGTTCTTC,CASSRELEQFF
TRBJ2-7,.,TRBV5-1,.,TGCGCCAGCAGCCCCCGTGGGGATCACGAGCAGTACTTC,CASSPRGDHEQYF
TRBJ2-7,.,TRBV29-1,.,TGCAGCGTTCACGAGGGGCCAACCGGAGGGCAGTACTTC,CSVHEGPTGGQYF
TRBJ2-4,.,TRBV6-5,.,TGTGCCAGCACCGACTACAGGATTCAGTACTTC,CASTDYRIQYF
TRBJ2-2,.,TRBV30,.,TGTGCCTGGAGTGTTCAGGGGACATATACCGGGGAGCTGTTTTTT,CAWSVQGTYTGELFF
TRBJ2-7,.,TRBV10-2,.,TGCGCCAGCAAATTAGGGCATATTGATTACGAGCAGTACTTC,CASKLGHIDYEQYF
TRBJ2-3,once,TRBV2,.,TGTGCCAGCAGCAGCACAGATACGCAGTATTTT,CASSSTDTQYF
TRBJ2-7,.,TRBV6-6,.,TGTGCCAGCACGGGGACGTTGGCCTACGAGCAGTACTTC,CASTGTLAYEQYF
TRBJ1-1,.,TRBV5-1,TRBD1,TGCGCCAGCAGCTTAGGGACAGAGAACACTGAAGCTTTCTTT,CASSLGTENTEAFF
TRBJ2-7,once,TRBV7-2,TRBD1,TGTGCCAGCAGCGGGGACAGGGGTGCCTACGAGCAGTACTTC,CASSGDRGAYEQYF
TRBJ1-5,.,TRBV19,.,TGTGCCAGTAGCCGTTCTGAGGGGTGGAGCAATCAGCCCCAGCATTTT,CASSRSEGWSNQPQHF
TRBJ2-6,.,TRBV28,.,TGTGCCAGCAGTTTCACGGGGGCCGCTGGGGCCAACGTCCTGACTTTC,CASSFTGAAGANVLTF
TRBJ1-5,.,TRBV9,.,TGTGCCAGCAGCGTAGATCCGGGACAGCCCCAGCATTTT,CASSVDPGQPQHF
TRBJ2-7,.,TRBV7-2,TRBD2,TGTGCCAGCAGGATGACTAGCGGGAGCTACGAGCAGTACTTC,CASRMTSGSYEQYF
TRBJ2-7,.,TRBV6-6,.,TGTGCCACCTTAGACATCTCCGGGGCCTACGAGCAGTACTTC,CATLDISGAYEQYF
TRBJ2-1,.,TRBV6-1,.,TGTGCCAGCACTCTATACTCCTACAATGAGCAGTTCTTC,CASTLYSYNEQFF
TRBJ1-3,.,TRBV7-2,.,TGTGCCAGCAGCCCGACAATCAGCTCTGGAAACACCATATATTTT,CASSPTISSGNTIYF
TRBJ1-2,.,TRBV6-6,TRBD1,TGTGCCAGCAGAAGAGCACAGGGGACTAACTATGGCTACACCTTC,CASRRAQGTNYGYTF
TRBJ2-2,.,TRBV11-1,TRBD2,TGTGCCAGCAGTTACCCGACTAGCGGTGGGGCGAACACCGGGGAGCTGTTTTTT,CASSYPTSGGANTGELFF
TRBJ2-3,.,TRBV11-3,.,TGTGCCAGCAGCCCAGGGGAGGATACGCAGTATTTT,CASSPGEDTQYF
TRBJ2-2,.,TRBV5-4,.,TGTGCCAGCAGCTTAGTCGACACCGGGGAGCTGTTTTTT,CASSLVDTGELFF
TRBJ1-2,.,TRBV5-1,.,TGCGCCAGCAGCTTGGAGTCCAGGAATTATGGCTACACCTTC,CASSLESRNYGYTF
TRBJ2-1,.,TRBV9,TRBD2,TGTGCCAGCAGCGTAGGGCAACCGGGACTAGCGGGGGGTGAGCAGTTCTTC,CASSVGQPGLAGGEQFF
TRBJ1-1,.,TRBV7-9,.,TGTGCCAGCAGCCTAAACACATTGAACACTGAAGCTTTCTTT,CASSLNTLNTEAFF
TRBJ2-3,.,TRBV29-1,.,TGCAGCGTTGAGGTTAGCGGAACTACAGATACGCAGTATTTT,CSVEVSGTTDTQYF
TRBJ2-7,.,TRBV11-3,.,TGTGCCAGCAGTCTCGCGGGTGGGTCTGGGTACGAGCAGTACTTC,CASSLAGGSGYEQYF
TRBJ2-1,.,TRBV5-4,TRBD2,TGTGCCAGCAGCTCGACTAGCGGGGGGCGGGGCAATGAGCAGTTCTTC,CASSSTSGGRGNEQFF
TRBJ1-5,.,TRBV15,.,TGTGCCACCAGCCCAGGGCGGGATAGCAATCAGCCCCAGCATTTT,CATSPGRDSNQPQHF
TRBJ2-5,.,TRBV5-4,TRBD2,TGTGCCAGCAGCTCGGGGACTATTCAAGAGACCCAGTACTTC,CASSSGTIQETQYF
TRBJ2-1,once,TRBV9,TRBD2,TGTGCCAGCAGCGTACGATCGGGGGGATCCAATGAGCAGTTCTTC,CASSVRSGGSNEQFF
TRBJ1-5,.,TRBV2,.,TGTGCCAGCAGTGGGCAGGATAGCAATCAGCCCCAGCATTTT,CASSGQDSNQPQHF
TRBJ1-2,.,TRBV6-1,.,TGTGCCAGCAGTGAGGCCGGGACTGATTATGGCTACACCTTC,CASSEAGTDYGYTF
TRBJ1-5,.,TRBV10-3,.,TGTGCCACCTCGGACGGGGATCAGCCCCAGCATTTT,CATSDGDQPQHF
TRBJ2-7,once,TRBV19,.,TGTGCCAGTAGTTCCCACGGGATTCCCTACGAGCAGTACTTC,CASSSHGIPYEQYF
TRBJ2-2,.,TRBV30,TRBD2,TGTGCCCTGGACCGTAGCGGGAGGATCGGCGGGGAGCTGTTTTTT,CALDRSGRIGGELFF
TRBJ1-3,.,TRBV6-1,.,TGTGCCAGCAGTGAAAGTGCCCGCTCTGGAAACACCATATATTTT,CASSESARSGNTIYF
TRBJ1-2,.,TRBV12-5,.,TGTGCTAGTGGTTTCCAGATAGCTAACTATGGCTACACCTTC,CASGFQIANYGYTF